The subject of this entry is one T cell receptor beta chain. Its antigen is as yet unknown. The data were taken from a study of cytomegalovirus exposure and HLA in healthy donors. Study results and limitations: In most subjects, TCR beta sequences reportedly gave accurate predictions of HLA-A and HLA-B alleles.

With 60 Vbeta and 13 Jbeta primers, the PCR was carried out. Method: immunoSEQ multiplex PCR; TCRdb's copy keeps in-frame clones and lacks some. The table records roughly 200,000 clones, 70% of them present only once. Between the trimmed V and J ends, which lost 0 bases and 0 bases, there was a span of 16 bases. The germline CDR1 and CDR2 sequences are SGHDT and YYEEEE. The CDR3 sequence is 19 residues long. The receptor's source is a man aged 35-49 years in good health and CMV-seropositive. The chain combines TRBV5-6 with TRBJ1-6, with a tentative D call TRBD1 (5 bases). Sequencing was carried out using PBMCs. The chain's CDR3 is CASSLEGQAWSSYNSPLHF. In nucleotides, the CDR3 is TGTGCCAGCAGCTTGGAGGGGCAGGCGTGGAGCTCCTATAATTCACCCCTCCACTTT.